This T cell receptor beta chain is from a study of T cell repertoires in cytomegalovirus infection. Study-level background: Public TCR beta signatures were indicative of both CMV infection and a matching HLA type.

TCRdb reprocessed the reads with MiXCR, giving one entry per CDR3 protein. The repertoire holds about 360,000 distinct CDR3 sequences, with roughly 18% as singletons. There are 12 residues in the CDR3. Trimming took off 7 bases at V and 1 base at J, with 10 bases between the two ends. Germline CDR1 and CDR2: DFQATT and SNEGSKA (reference sequence). This clonotype has a handful of counts. Its antigen is not identified. Notes on the study in general: HLA-C-restricted CMV clonotypes gave the most frequent clonotype in two of eight donors. Cumulated frequencies of public TCR beta families served to identify carriers of CMV plus the relevant HLA.

This TCR came from a human donor in good health (CMV status not recorded). Some clones in this sample may be carry-over from other donors' samples. The V call is TRBV20-1, the J call TRBJ1-2, with D hard to call. The sample was PBMCs. The CDR3, as DNA: TGCAGTGGGAAACCGAATAACTATGGCTACACCTTC. Its translation: CSGKPNNYGYTF.